What follows are 26 T cell receptor beta chains derived from one specimen sequenced in a study of blood T cell repertoires in COVID-19. Generated by immunoSEQ multiplex PCR, the TCRdb table keeps only in-frame clones and is missing some. The sample holds 320,000 or so clones, roughly 85% seen once. The sample consisted of PBMCs or T cells enriched from blood (not recorded which). The receptors were sampled from a woman aged 30 to 39 who had been exposed to COVID-19.

The chain uses TRBV10-1 and TRBJ1-2, with 9 positions matching TRBD1. The CDR3 extends over 16 amino acids. Germline V lookup: CDR1 WNHNN, CDR2 SYGVQD (reference sequence). V was clipped by 2 bases and J by 3 bases; unmatched bases: 7. CDR3 residues: CASSESVGQGDYGYTF. DNA of the CDR3: TGCGCCAGCAGTGAGAGCGTGGGACAGGGCGACTATGGCTACACCTTC.

The chain joins TRBV2 to TRBJ2-7, with a possible D match to TRBD2 (5 bases). The V end lost 7 bases, the J end lost 5 bases, and 18 bases lay between the germline ends. The CDR3 length is 14 residues. Germline lookup yields CDR1 SNHLY and CDR2 FYNNEI. DNA for the CDR3: TGTGCCAGCAATGTAATAAGGGAGCGCGACGAGCAGTACTTC. Protein: CASNVIRERDEQYF. Full variable domain (outside the CDR3, taken from reference TRBV2 and TRBJ2-7): EPEVTQTPSHQVTQMGQEVILRCVPISNHLYFYWYRQILGQKVEFLVSFYNNEISEKSEIFDDQFSVERPDGSNFTLKIRSTKLEDSAMYFCASNVIRERDEQYFGPGTRLTVT.

The V gene is TRBV7-9, the J gene TRBJ2-1; TRBD2 agrees at 8 bases. Germline V lookup: CDR1 SEHNR, CDR2 FQNEAQ (reference sequence). The trim removed 1 base at V and 2 bases at J, leaving 4 bases unmatched. CDR3 size: 16 residues. DNA for the CDR3: TGTGCCAGCAGCTTAGGAACTAGCGGTACCTACAATGAGCAGTTCTTC. Translated, it gives CASSLGTSGTYNEQFF.

This clone appeared once. The same CDR3 arises from other DNA sequences in this sample as well. This chain connects TRBV30 to TRBJ1-1, with TRBD1 matching 9 bases. Germline V CDR1 and CDR2: GTSNPN, SVGIG (reference sequence). The CDR3 loop spans 13 amino acids. J lost 0 bases, V lost 5 bases, and 1 base had no gene match. The CDR3 here is CAWGTGLNTEAFF. In DNA, the CDR3 is TGTGCCTGGGGGACAGGGCTGAACACTGAAGCTTTCTTT.

The chain couples TRBV6-7 to TRBJ2-1, with D unclear. TRBV6-7 belongs to the ORF category, with a function that is uncertain. V shed 2 bases and J shed 2 bases, with 19 bases lying between them. This CDR3 is 18 amino acids long. CDR3 DNA sequence: TGTGCCAGCAGTTACCACACACTGCACAGTCCCCCCTACAATGAGCAGTTCTTC. It specifies CASSYHTLHSPPYNEQFF.

The chain has TRBV13 and TRBJ2-5, with 12 bases aligning to TRBD2. The germline gives CDR1 PRHDT, CDR2 FYEKMQ (reference sequence). J was trimmed by 4 bases and V by 5 bases; bases with no gene match: 8. The CDR3 is 16 residues long. The CDR3 region is CASSPGRGLAGETQYF. Here the CDR3 DNA reads TGTGCCAGCAGCCCGGGTCGGGGACTAGCGGGAGAGACCCAGTACTTC.

The V gene is TRBV13, the J gene TRBJ2-3; TRBD2 is a possible D gene (5 bases). Deletions cut 4 bases from V and 2 bases from J, with 16 bases between. Germline CDR1 reads PRHDT; CDR2 reads FYEKMQ (reference sequence). The CDR3 runs to 16 residues. CDR3 in DNA: TGTGCCAGCAGCTGGGCTGGACTTGCCCCCACAGATACGCAGTATTTT. As protein: CASSWAGLAPTDTQYF.

The chain carries TRBV28 and TRBJ2-2, with D perhaps matching TRBD1 (6 bases). The CDR3 totals 13 residues. Germline lookup yields CDR1 MDHEN and CDR2 SYDVKM. V dropped 2 bases and J dropped 6 bases, with 7 bases sitting between them. CDR3 DNA: TGTGCCAGCAGTTTACAGGGGCCCGGGGAGCTGTTTTTT. The encoded protein is CASSLQGPGELFF.

V is TRBV19 and J is TRBJ2-7; D perhaps matches TRBD2 (6 bases). The CDR3 loop spans 13 amino acids. Trimming stripped 8 bases from V and 1 base from J, with 12 bases between. The germline CDR1 and CDR2 sequences are LNHDA and SQIVND (reference sequence). The CDR3 loop reads CASSRDLSYEQYF. Here the CDR3 DNA reads TGTGCCAGTTCCCGGGACTTATCCTACGAGCAGTACTTC.

The rearrangement uses TRBV4-1 and TRBJ1-4; a weak D match, TRBD1 (5 bases). V lost 1 base, J lost 5 bases, and 14 bases lay in between. The germline CDR1 and CDR2 sequences are MGHRA and YSYEKL. The CDR3 spans 16 residues. CDR3 nucleotides: TGCGCCAGCAGCCAAGGCTGGGGACTGCTCAATGAAAAACTGTTTTTT. Its translation: CASSQGWGLLNEKLFF.

This chain joins TRBV6-1 and TRBJ1-2; 10 bases are a match to TRBD1. Trimming cost V 1 base and J 5 bases; bases outside gene matches: 10. This CDR3 is built from 17 residues. CDR1 MNHNS and CDR2 SASEGT come from the germline V gene. The CDR3 coding sequence is TGTGCCAGCAGTGAAGTGCGGACAGGGGGTTCGAGATATGGCTACACCTTC. Amino acids: CASSEVRTGGSRYGYTF.

The CDR3 region has the DNA TGTGCCAGCAGCACTTCAGCGGGGTGGGAGCAGTTCTTC. Translating gives CASSTSAGWEQFF. The chain couples TRBV3-1 (or the pseudogene TRBV3-2) to TRBJ2-1; 7 bases agree with TRBD2. CDR3 length: 13 amino acids. Germline CDR1 and CDR2: LGHDT and YNNKEL (reference sequence). The V segment lost 5 bases and the J segment 10 bases; nucleotides outside the gene matches: 8.

The chain is built from TRBV19 and TRBJ2-3, with 9 bases aligning to TRBD2. Germline V CDR1 and CDR2: LNHDA, SQIVND (reference sequence). With 9 bases clipped from V and 4 bases from J, the junction kept 11 bases outside the gene matches. The length of the CDR3 is 15 residues. CDR3 in amino acids: CASRSPGLAADTQYF. The CDR3 bases are TGTGCCAGCCGAAGTCCGGGACTAGCAGCAGATACGCAGTATTTT.

The chain employs TRBV5-1 and TRBJ2-3, with 9 bases identical to TRBD2. Germline values: CDR1 SGHRS, CDR2 YFSETQ. The ends lost 4 bases at V and 5 bases at J; junction bases unmatched: 8. CDR3 length: 15 residues. Written as DNA, the CDR3 is TGCGCCAGCAGCCCCGGGACTAGCAGGGTAGATACGCAGTATTTT. This gives the protein CASSPGTSRVDTQYF.

This clone was seen repeatedly, ten times or more. This chain uses TRBV2 with TRBJ1-5; D might be TRBD1 (5 bases). This CDR3 has 15 residues. V was cut by 2 bases and J by 7 bases, with 15 bases left in between. From germline, CDR1 is SNHLY and CDR2 FYNNEI. CDR3 sequence reads: CASSELGLPYQPQHF. CDR3 nucleotides: TGTGCCAGCAGTGAACTGGGGCTCCCATACCAGCCCCAGCATTTT.

This clone was observed a handful of times. This rearrangement joins TRBV11-2 to TRBJ2-1; the D gene is possibly TRBD2 (5 bases). The CDR3 runs to 17 residues. Per the germline V gene, CDR1 is SGHAT and CDR2 is FQNNGV. V lost 1 base, J lost 0 bases, and 13 bases lay in between. CDR3 loop: CASSLVASRRSYNEQFF. CDR3 DNA sequence: TGTGCCAGCAGCTTAGTAGCTAGCAGGCGCTCCTACAATGAGCAGTTCTTC.

The CDR3 spells CAISIGDRPHEQYF. The CDR3 DNA sequence: TGTGCCATCAGCATCGGGGACAGGCCCCACGAGCAGTACTTC. The chain is built from TRBV10-3 and TRBJ2-7, with 8 bases identical to TRBD1. Per the germline V gene, CDR1 is ENHRY and CDR2 is SYGVKD. The CDR3 sequence is 14 residues long. Trimming at V came to 6 bases and at J to 5 bases, leaving 9 bases not matched to a gene.

The chain is built from TRBV30 and TRBJ1-2; 9 bases agree with TRBD1. CDR3 size: 14 residues. V lost 3 bases, J lost 6 bases, and 8 bases stayed unmatched. Germline assignment: CDR1 GTSNPN and CDR2 SVGIG (reference sequence). The CDR3 sequence: CAWRLGTGFDGYTF. CDR3 coding DNA: TGTGCCTGGAGACTCGGGACAGGGTTTGATGGCTACACCTTC.

This chain uses TRBV5-1 with TRBJ1-2; 10 positions match TRBD1. Per the germline V gene, CDR1 is SGHRS and CDR2 is YFSETQ. This CDR3 contains 15 residues. The V segment lost 5 bases and the J segment 3 bases; nucleotides outside the gene matches: 7. The CDR3 region is CASSAPGQGYYGYTF. CDR3 DNA: TGCGCCAGCAGTGCCCCGGGACAGGGGTACTATGGCTACACCTTC. The entire variable domain, with the rest obtained from reference TRBV5-1 and TRBJ1-2, is as follows: KAGVTQTPRYLIKTRGQQVTLSCSPISGHRSVSWYQQTPGQGLQFLFEYFSETQRNKGNFPGRFSGRQFSNSRSEMNVSTLELGDSALYLCASSAPGQGYYGYTFGSGTRLTVV.

CDR3 sequence (DNA): TGCGCCAGCAGCCACATTCAGGGGAGGGGTGACTATGGCTACACCTTC. It translates to CASSHIQGRGDYGYTF. V usage is TRBV4-3 and J usage is TRBJ1-2, with TRBD1 as a possible D gene (6 bases). CDR3 length: 16 amino acids. The germline V gene has CDR1 LGHNA and CDR2 YSLEER. With 3 bases removed from V and 3 bases from J, the gap between germline ends came to 17 bases.

The gene calls are TRBV4-1 and TRBJ1-1; TRBD1 might be the D (6 bases). Trimming removed 4 bases at V and 3 bases at J, with 15 bases between. Germline CDR1 MGHRA, CDR2 YSYEKL. The CDR3 extends over 15 amino acids. CDR3 amino acids: CASSRGWGQDTEAFF. In DNA form, the CDR3 reads TGCGCCAGCAGCCGGGGGTGGGGGCAGGACACTGAAGCTTTCTTT.

V and J are TRBV9 and TRBJ2-7; 8 nucleotides agree with TRBD2. The V and J ends lost 4 bases and 7 bases, in that order; junction bases with no gene match: 13. In germline, CDR1 is SGDLS, CDR2 YYNGEE. The CDR3 consists of 15 residues. In DNA form, the CDR3 reads TGTGCCAGCAGCTCCACGGGAGGGATATTGGGGGAGCAGTACTTC. Translated, it gives CASSSTGGILGEQYF. The whole variable domain, remainder taken from reference TRBV9 and TRBJ2-7, is DSGVTQTPKHLITATGQRVTLRCSPRSGDLSVYWYQQSLDQGLQFLIQYYNGEERAKGNILERFSAQQFPDLHSELNLSSLELGDSALYFCASSSTGGILGEQYFGPGTRLTVT.

This chain links TRBV27 with TRBJ1-6; TRBD1 matches 8 bases. V lost 5 bases to trimming and J lost 8 bases; unmatched junction nucleotides: 11. Germline CDR1 reads MNHEY; CDR2 reads SMNVEV (reference sequence). CDR3 length: 16 residues. This CDR3 reads CASSTSGGAGYSPLHF. CDR3 DNA sequence: TGTGCCAGCAGTACCTCAGGGGGCGCGGGATATTCACCCCTCCACTTT.

The chain is built from TRBV30 and TRBJ1-5, with a tentative D call TRBD1 (5 bases). There are 14 residues in the CDR3. CDR1 GTSNPN and CDR2 SVGIG come from the germline V gene (reference sequence). V gave up 4 bases and J gave up 0 bases, with 10 bases separating them. The CDR3 nucleotides are TGTGCCTGGACTACAGGAGCTAGCAATCAGCCCCAGCATTTT. It translates to CAWTTGASNQPQHF. Based on the CDR3 plus reference TRBV30 and TRBJ1-5, the full variable domain is SQTIHQWPATLVQPVGSPLSLECTVEGTSNPNLYWYRQAAGRGLQLLFYSVGIGQISSEVPQNLSASRPQDRQFILSSKKLLLSDSGFYLCAWTTGASNQPQHFGDGTRLSIL.

V usage is TRBV5-1 and J usage is TRBJ2-2, with D possibly being TRBD2 (5 bases). V lost 2 bases, J lost 4 bases, and 18 bases lay in between. CDR1 and CDR2 (germline): SGHRS, YFSETQ. The CDR3 spans 17 residues. CDR3 sequence: CASSLSAWRSLTGELFF. CDR3 DNA: TGCGCCAGCAGCTTATCGGCGTGGAGGAGCCTCACCGGGGAGCTGTTTTTT. Looking up the rest from reference TRBV5-1 and TRBJ2-2 gives the full variable domain: KAGVTQTPRYLIKTRGQQVTLSCSPISGHRSVSWYQQTPGQGLQFLFEYFSETQRNKGNFPGRFSGRQFSNSRSEMNVSTLELGDSALYLCASSLSAWRSLTGELFFGEGSRLTVL.

The chain employs TRBV5-1 and TRBJ2-3, with D uncertain. CDR1 SGHRS and CDR2 YFSETQ come from the germline V gene. Trimming cost V 0 bases and J 0 bases, with 11 bases left between them. CDR3 length equals 16 residues. The CDR3 region is CASSLGGRLSTDTQYF. CDR3 DNA sequence: TGCGCCAGCAGCTTGGGTGGCAGGCTTAGCACAGATACGCAGTATTTT.